This record looks at one T cell receptor (beta chain) sequence and its context. The CDR3 is 12 residues long. The germline V and J ends were trimmed by 8 bases and 1 base, with 11 bases remaining between them. Germline CDR1 reads GTSNPN; CDR2 reads SVGIG (reference sequence). This specimen comes from a study of blood T cell repertoires in COVID-19. The wider study: Material from acute and convalescent COVID-19 was sourced from the United States, Italy and Spain. Nucleic acid was either cDNA or gDNA, and it came from T cells, B-cell-depleted T cells, or PBMCs.

In the source study's methods: Reference gene primer amplification yielded estimated nucleated cell counts. Assay used: immunoSEQ multiplex PCR; TCRdb lists only in-frame clones, some missing. V and J calls and clone size are those listed in that table; D and trimming were worked out from the DNA. The sample yields tens of thousands of clones, about 86% seen once. This receptor was taken from a man in his forties with acute or convalescent COVID-19. Sample: peripheral blood. V and J are TRBV30 and TRBJ1-1; D remains unclear. Here the CDR3 DNA reads TGTGCCCACGATCGGGGGAACACTGAAGCTTTCTTT. This codes for CAHDRGNTEAFF.